The 16 T cell receptor beta chains in this list originate from one sample, sequenced in a study of blood T cell repertoires in COVID-19. Clones were sequenced by immunoSEQ multiplex PCR, and TCRdb holds only the in-frame ones, with some missing. Of 150,000 to 200,000 clones in the sample, around 86% were seen once. The sample consisted of peripheral blood. These receptors were taken from a man aged 45-65 years with active or convalescent COVID-19.

The chain combines TRBV4-2 with TRBJ2-3, with a possible D match to TRBD2 (6 bases). The CDR3 length is 14 residues. Per the germline V gene, CDR1 is LGHNA and CDR2 is YNFKEQ. Trimming took off 2 bases at V and 5 bases at J, with 11 bases between the two ends. The CDR3 nucleotides are TGTGCCAGCAGCCAACCGGGACTTGGAGATACGCAGTATTTT. This encodes CASSQPGLGDTQYF.

The rearrangement joins TRBV4-2 to TRBJ2-1; D call uncertain. Germline loops: CDR1 LGHNA, CDR2 YNFKEQ. The CDR3 extends over 14 amino acids. The V and J ends lost 5 bases and 5 bases respectively, with 13 bases between them. The CDR3 protein is CASSEQLYNNEQFF. Here the CDR3 DNA reads TGTGCCAGCAGCGAGCAATTATATAACAATGAGCAGTTCTTC.

The chain recombines TRBV7-3 with TRBJ2-1, with D possibly matching TRBD1 (6 bases). The germline V and J ends were trimmed by 5 bases and 6 bases, with 14 bases remaining between them. The V gene's germline CDR1 is SGHTA and CDR2 FQGTGA. CDR3 length: 14 residues. The CDR3 loop is CASSPQGFTNEQFF. DNA for the CDR3: TGTGCCAGCAGCCCTCAGGGGTTCACCAATGAGCAGTTCTTC.

V and J are TRBV7-9 and TRBJ2-5; 8 positions agree with TRBD2. CDR1 SEHNR and CDR2 FQNEAQ come from the germline V gene (reference sequence). Trimming took 2 bases from V and 6 from J; bases not matched to a gene: 8. This CDR3 is 15 amino acids long. The CDR3 spells CASSLTGREEKTQYF. The CDR3, as DNA: TGTGCCAGCAGCTTAACGGGGCGGGAGGAGAAGACCCAGTACTTC.

The gene calls are TRBV11-2 and TRBJ2-1; 11 positions agree with TRBD2. The germline CDR1 and CDR2 sequences are SGHAT and FQNNGV. This CDR3 spans 16 amino acids. Trimming cost V 1 base and J 7 bases; bases outside gene matches: 6. The CDR3 sequence: CASSLALAGGINEQFF. As DNA, the CDR3 is TGTGCCAGCAGCTTAGCCTTAGCGGGAGGGATAAATGAGCAGTTCTTC.

This chain connects TRBV10-3 to TRBJ2-1, with 13 bases aligning to TRBD2. CDR1 and CDR2 (germline): ENHRY, SYGVKD. Trimming removed 0 bases from V and 7 bases from J; junction bases left unmatched: 0. This CDR3 region has 15 residues. The CDR3 bases are TGTGCCATCAGTGAGTCACTAGCGGGGGGGAATGAGCAGTTCTTC. Its protein product is CAISESLAGGNEQFF.

The gene calls are TRBV7-2 and TRBJ2-5, with D possibly TRBD1 on 5 matching bases. This CDR3 comprises 12 residues. Germline CDR1 reads SGHTA; CDR2 reads FQGNSA. V was cut by 4 bases and J by 3 bases, with 6 bases left in between. The CDR3 DNA sequence: TGTGCCAGCAGCTCGACAGAAGAGACCCAGTACTTC. This translates into CASSSTEETQYF.

The rearrangement joins TRBV12-3 or TRBV12-4 to TRBJ1-5; unclear D gene. Between the trimmed V and J ends, which lost 6 bases and 3 bases, there was a span of 6 bases. The CDR3 is 12 residues long. For the CDR3, the DNA is TGTGCCAGCAGGTCAGTCAATCAGCCCCAGCATTTT. Its protein is CASRSVNQPQHF.

The chain recombines TRBV5-1 with TRBJ2-1; D not resolved. CDR3 length: 13 residues. Trimming removed 1 base at V and 6 bases at J, with 8 bases between. Germline V gene sequence: CDR1 SGHRS, CDR2 YFSETQ. CDR3 region: CASSLSQSNEQFF. The CDR3 coding sequence is TGCGCCAGCAGCTTGTCACAAAGCAATGAGCAGTTCTTC.

The chain recombines TRBV6-5 with TRBJ2-7, with D possibly being TRBD1 (5 bases). This CDR3 has 14 residues. V lost 4 bases and J 0 bases, leaving 10 bases between the germline ends. From germline, CDR1 is MNHEY and CDR2 SVGAGI. CDR3 residues: CASSSTGISYEQYF. The CDR3 nucleotides read TGTGCCAGCAGTTCCACAGGTATCTCCTACGAGCAGTACTTC.

V and J are TRBV3-1 (or the pseudogene TRBV3-2) and TRBJ2-3; maybe TRBD2 (5 bases). Per germline, CDR1 LGHDT and CDR2 YNNKEL (reference sequence). V lost 5 bases and J lost 5, with 17 bases in between. This CDR3 region has 15 residues. The CDR3 loop reads CASSGWVPGGDTQYF. The CDR3 nucleotides are TGTGCCAGCAGCGGATGGGTGCCCGGAGGAGATACGCAGTATTTT.

The chain couples TRBV19 to TRBJ1-1; 8 bases match TRBD1. The ends lost 1 base at V and 5 bases at J; junction bases unmatched: 9. This CDR3 region has 16 residues. CDR1 and CDR2 (germline): LNHDA, SQIVND (reference sequence). CDR3 region: CASSIGRTGLGTEAFF. The CDR3 DNA reads as TGTGCCAGTAGTATAGGGAGGACAGGGTTAGGGACTGAAGCTTTCTTT.

V and J are TRBV16 and TRBJ1-4; 7 bases fit TRBD1. The CDR3 is 15 residues long. After removal of 0 bases from V and 8 bases from J, the junction contained 6 bases not matched to a gene. Germline lookup yields CDR1 KGHSY and CDR2 FQNENV. CDR3 nucleotide sequence: TGTGCCAGCAGCCAATCAGGGGGCTTCGGGGAAAAACTGTTTTTT. Translating it yields CASSQSGGFGEKLFF.

The genes are TRBV4-1 and TRBJ1-4, with a tentative D call TRBD1 (6 bases). V was clipped by 4 bases and J by 0 bases, with 18 bases between them. Germline-derived CDR1 and CDR2 are MGHRA and YSYEKL. This CDR3 has 18 amino acids. CDR3 coding DNA: TGCGCCAGCAGCCCCTACAGGGTTGGTATTCCAACTAATGAAAAACTGTTTTTT. Protein sequence: CASSPYRVGIPTNEKLFF.

The genes are TRBV7-7 and TRBJ2-3; 13 bases fit TRBD2. The CDR3 is made up of 15 amino acids. CDR1 SSHAT and CDR2 FNYEAQ come from the germline V gene (reference sequence). V lost 5 bases and J lost 4; bases outside the gene matches: 3. The CDR3 sequence: CASSPTSGGADTQYF. The DNA for the CDR3 is TGTGCCAGCAGCCCTACTAGCGGGGGGGCAGATACGCAGTATTTT.

The chain employs TRBV4-3 and TRBJ1-6; TRBD1 agrees at 7 bases. Per the germline V gene, CDR1 is LGHNA and CDR2 is YSLEER. J gave up 7 bases and V 5 bases, and 8 bases lay outside the gene matches. The CDR3 runs 15 residues. CDR3 in DNA: TGCGCCAGCAGCTCTCGGAGGGACAGCAATTCACCCCTCCACTTT. This codes for CASSSRRDSNSPLHF.